Listed below are T cell receptor beta chains from one sample, sequenced in a study of T cells in Graves' hyperthyroidism and ophthalmopathy. TCRdb re-derived calls from the multiplex PCR reads in MiXCR, one entry per CDR3 protein. The sample includes around 700,000 distinct CDR3 sequences, roughly a third seen only once; the top ten take 31%. Source material: blood. All receptors come from a woman aged 40 to 49 with Graves' hyperthyroidism. CDR3s include the opening cysteine and the closing phenylalanine or tryptophan. The D gene is left open where the match is weak. A clone size is listed for some rows: how often the clone was seen (once, few, many), or a class if it is expanded.

TRBJ1-3,TRBV12-3/TRBV12-4,few,TRBD1,TGTGCCAGCATTCAGGGGGATAAGAACACCATATATTTT,CASIQGDKNTIYF
TRBJ2-2,TRBV29-1,many,TRBD1,TGCAGCGTTGAAGATGACAGGGGCTACACCGGGGAGCTGTTTTTT,CSVEDDRGYTGELFF
TRBJ2-2,TRBV10-1,NA,NA,TGCGCCAGCCGACCTGACGGAACCGGGGAGCTGTTTTTT,CASRPDGTGELFF
TRBJ1-1,TRBV6-5,few,NA,TGTGCCAGCAGTTACTCAGGTGAGAACACTGAAGCTTTCTTT,CASSYSGENTEAFF
TRBJ2-7,TRBV4-3,NA,TRBD2,TGCGCCAGCAGCCAAGCGGGAGGGGCCAGCTCCTACGAGCAGTACTTC,CASSQAGGASSYEQYF
TRBJ1-3,TRBV7-2,few,NA,TGTGCCAGCAGCTTAGCTGGGACGGCGGGGGGAAACACCGTATATTTT,CASSLAGTAGGNTVYF
TRBJ1-2,TRBV6-5,NA,NA,TGTGCCAGCAGTTACTCTACGGGGCACTATGGCTACACCTTC,CASSYSTGHYGYTF
TRBJ2-7,TRBV14,NA,NA,TGTGCCAGCAGCCACATCGGAGGCTCCTACGAGCAGTACTTC,CASSHIGGSYEQYF
TRBJ1-2,TRBV6-1,NA,NA,TGTGCCAGCAGGGGGGAGGGACATAGTAACTATGGCTACACCTTC,CASRGEGHSNYGYTF
TRBJ1-3,TRBV10-3,many,NA,TGTGCCATCAGTGAGTCGATTATCACGGATGGAAACACCATATATTTT,CAISESIITDGNTIYF
TRBJ2-3,TRBV5-1,NA,TRBD1,TGCGCCAGCAGCCTGACAGGGAACACCGGGGAAGAAACAGATACGCAGTATTTT,CASSLTGNTGEETDTQYF
TRBJ1-4,TRBV12-3/TRBV12-4,NA,TRBD1,TGTGCCAGCAGTTTAGGGGACAGGGTCACAGAAAAACTGTTTTTT,CASSLGDRVTEKLFF
TRBJ1-4,TRBV20-1,few,NA,TGCAGTGCTATAGAAAAGGGCGAAAAACTGTTTTTT,CSAIEKGEKLFF
TRBJ1-6,TRBV25-1,many,TRBD1,TGTGCCAGCCGGGGACAGGGGTTTATTAATTCACCCCTCCACTTT,CASRGQGFINSPLHF
TRBJ1-3,TRBV10-3,many,TRBD1,TGTGCCATCACCGAAGGGACAGGGTTGGCCATATATTTT,CAITEGTGLAIYF
TRBJ2-7,TRBV4-3,few,TRBD1,TGCGCCAGCAGCCAGACGGGACAGGCTTACGAGCAGTACTTC,CASSQTGQAYEQYF
TRBJ2-5,TRBV7-9,few,TRBD1,TGTGCCAGCAGCCCCCGGGGGACAGGGTTGGAGACCCAGTACTTC,CASSPRGTGLETQYF
TRBJ1-2,TRBV15,NA,NA,TGTGCCACCAGCAGATTCGTAGGGCCAGAGTATGGCTACACCTTC,CATSRFVGPEYGYTF
TRBJ1-1,TRBV6-5,many,TRBD1,TGTGCCAGCAGGCAGGGGGCGCGGAGCACTGAAGCTTTCTTT,CASRQGARSTEAFF
TRBJ2-2,TRBV14,NA,NA,TGTGCCAGCAGCCAAGATGTCCGTTCTGGGGAGCTGTTTTTT,CASSQDVRSGELFF
TRBJ1-1,TRBV20-1,NA,NA,TGCAGTGCACAGGAGCCAGGGGCCTTACGGTCAGCTTTCTTT,CSAQEPGALRSAFF
TRBJ2-5,TRBV2,few,TRBD2,TGTGCCAGCAGGCGGACTAGCGGGGGAAAAGAGACCCAGTACTTC,CASRRTSGGKETQYF
TRBJ1-6,TRBV15,NA,NA,TGTGCCACCAGCAGCCAAGAGGCGGGGAACACTCCACCCCTCCACTTT,CATSSQEAGNTPPLHF
TRBJ1-6,TRBV6-6,NA,NA,TGTGCCAGCAGCCCCTCCGGGAGGAGTCGGTCCTATAATTCACCCCTCCACTTT,CASSPSGRSRSYNSPLHF
TRBJ2-7,TRBV20-1,NA,TRBD1,TGCAGTGCTGCGACAGGGGGCACTCCTATAGGCGGGGGCGAGCAGTACTTC,CSAATGGTPIGGGEQYF
TRBJ1-1,TRBV12-3/TRBV12-4,few,TRBD1,TGTGCCAGCAGTGAACCGGGACAGGGTAGCCCTGAAGCTTTCTTT,CASSEPGQGSPEAFF
TRBJ2-5,TRBV27,NA,TRBD2,TGTGCCAGCAGTACCTTAGCGGGAGGAGTAGAGACCCAGTACTTC,CASSTLAGGVETQYF
TRBJ1-2,TRBV4-3,few,NA,TGCGCCAGCAGCCAAGAGGGAAACCTTGGGGTCTATGGCTACACCTTC,CASSQEGNLGVYGYTF
TRBJ1-2,TRBV4-1,NA,NA,TGCGCCAGCAGCCCGCCCGGGACTGCTGGCTACACCTTC,CASSPPGTAGYTF
TRBJ2-7,TRBV12-3/TRBV12-4,many,NA,TGTGCCAGCAGTTTTGGGGCATACTACGAGCAGTACTTC,CASSFGAYYEQYF
TRBJ1-2,TRBV5-6,NA,TRBD1,TGTGCCAGCAGCTTTACCAGGACAGGGGGTAACTATGGCTACACCTTC,CASSFTRTGGNYGYTF
TRBJ1-1,TRBV19,many,TRBD1,TGTGCCAGTAGTACCATAACAGGGGGTACTGAAGCTTTCTTT,CASSTITGGTEAFF
TRBJ2-7,TRBV10-3,once,TRBD1,TGTGCCAGCTCACCACCCGGACAGGGTGGCCACGAGCAGTACTTC,CASSPPGQGGHEQYF
TRBJ2-5,TRBV7-9,many,NA,TGTGCCAGCAGCTTATCAGGACGGGGGGCAGAGACCCAGTACTTC,CASSLSGRGAETQYF
TRBJ1-3,TRBV2,NA,NA,TGTGCCAGCAGTTACTCTTATAGGGCGGGAAACACCATATATTTT,CASSYSYRAGNTIYF
TRBJ1-1,TRBV6-5,NA,NA,TGTGCCAGCAGTTACCGGGGACAGAACACTGAAGCTTTCTTT,CASSYRGQNTEAFF
TRBJ1-2,TRBV7-8,few,NA,TGTGCCAGCAGCCATGGGGAGGTTTTAGCTAACTATGGCTACACCTTC,CASSHGEVLANYGYTF
TRBJ1-2,TRBV5-5,NA,NA,TGTGCCAGCAGCTCTGGAGTCTATGGCTACACCTTC,CASSSGVYGYTF
TRBJ2-5,TRBV12-5,NA,NA,TGTGCTAGTGGTTTTATAGAAGAGGCCCAGTACTTC,CASGFIEEAQYF
TRBJ2-3,TRBV10-3,NA,TRBD2,TGTGCCATCAGAGAGCGGGGGACCACAGATACGCAGTATTTT,CAIRERGTTDTQYF
TRBJ2-2,TRBV5-5,NA,TRBD1,TGTGCCAGCAGCCTTCAGGGGGCTTGGGAGCTGTTTTTT,CASSLQGAWELFF
TRBJ2-6,TRBV19,once,NA,TGTGCCAGTAGTATAGATTTGACAGGCGGCGGGGGCAACGTCCTGACTTTC,CASSIDLTGGGGNVLTF
TRBJ1-2,TRBV5-5,NA,NA,TGTGCCAGCAGCAAAGCGGGGGCAGGCAACTATGGCTACACCTTC,CASSKAGAGNYGYTF
TRBJ1-6,TRBV6-6,many,NA,TGTGCCAGCAGTGTGGACGGTGGGCGGAGGGGACCCCTCCACTTT,CASSVDGGRRGPLHF
TRBJ1-2,TRBV6-2/TRBV6-3,many,NA,TGTGCCAGCAGCAACAGCTATGGCTACACCTTC,CASSNSYGYTF
TRBJ1-5,TRBV7-2,NA,TRBD1,TGTGCCAGCAGCTACCGGGGACAGGGTAGTGGGAGCAATCAGCCCCAGCATTTT,CASSYRGQGSGSNQPQHF